The 11 T cell receptor beta chains below all came from one sample that was sequenced in a study of T-cell reconstitution after alpha-beta-depleted transplantation in children. Preparing the TCRbeta library involved the use of unique molecular identifiers. In TCRdb, the PCR reads were re-called with MiXCR into one record per CDR3 protein. The sample lists 150,000 to 250,000 distinct CDR3 sequences, around 5.9% occurring once. Specimen: PBMCs, collected before TCRalphabeta/CD19-depleted stem cell transplant. Source of these receptors: a girl less than two years old with combined immunodeficiency, due to receive a stem cell transplant.

This clonotype has a handful of counts. The chain couples TRBV4-1 to TRBJ2-2, with D possibly being TRBD2 (6 bases). Trimming cost V 7 bases and J 6 bases, with 18 bases left between them. The CDR3 is 15 amino acids. Germline CDR1 MGHRA, CDR2 YSYEKL. The CDR3 sequence: CASTRGLAGPGELFF. CDR3 in DNA: TGCGCCAGCACTCGGGGATTGGCGGGGCCCGGGGAGCTGTTTTTT.

This clonotype was picked up many times. The chain uses TRBV7-2 and TRBJ1-3; D is uncertain. The CDR3 spans 14 residues. Trimming cost V 2 bases and J 9 bases, with 14 bases left between them. Per the germline V gene, CDR1 is SGHTA and CDR2 is FQGNSA. CDR3 sequence: CASSLTLREATIYF. CDR3 coding DNA: TGTGCCAGCAGCTTAACACTTCGTGAAGCCACCATATATTTT.

A few counts support this clonotype. The chain has TRBV24-1 and TRBJ2-3; the D gene is possibly TRBD1 (6 bases). CDR1 and CDR2 from the germline V gene are KGHDR and SFDVKD. The CDR3 has 15 residues. V lost 1 base and J 5 bases, leaving 12 bases between the germline ends. CDR3 in amino acids: CATSDLGQGIDTQYF. CDR3 bases: TGTGCCACCAGTGATTTAGGGCAGGGGATAGATACGCAGTATTTT.

Many counts were recorded for this clonotype. The CDR3 bases are TGTGCCAGCAGCGATAGCTTGGCCAACGTCCTGACTTTC. This gives the protein CASSDSLANVLTF. V usage is TRBV7-9 and J usage is TRBJ2-6, with D uncertain. The length of the CDR3 is 13 residues. The germline V gene encodes CDR1 SEHNR and CDR2 FQNEAQ (reference sequence). The ends were cut back, 5 bases at V and 6 bases at J, with 8 bases in the middle.

This clonotype was picked up many times. The CDR3 protein is CASSYSGAGNEQFF. CDR3 DNA: TGTGCCAGCAGTTACTCGGGCGCCGGCAATGAGCAGTTCTTC. The chain employs TRBV6-5 and TRBJ2-1; D uncertain. Per germline, CDR1 MNHEY and CDR2 SVGAGI. The V gene lost 0 bases and the J gene lost 6 bases, with 9 bases spanning the gap. The CDR3 extends over 14 amino acids.

This clonotype has more than one count but fewer than ten. The chain uses TRBV30 and TRBJ2-1; 12 nucleotides line up with TRBD2. CDR3 size: 15 residues. Germline assignment: CDR1 GTSNPN and CDR2 SVGIG (reference sequence). Losses at the gene ends were 0 bases for V and 5 bases for J; bases not matched to a gene: 2. In DNA form, the CDR3 reads TGTGCCTGGAGTGTACCTAGCGGGGGGGACAATGAGCAGTTCTTC. Its protein product is CAWSVPSGGDNEQFF.

This clonotype was recorded many times. The chain combines TRBV4-1 with TRBJ2-7, with D hard to call. V was pared by 0 bases and J by 0 bases, with 6 bases between. This CDR3 has 14 amino acids. Germline CDR1 MGHRA, CDR2 YSYEKL. CDR3 sequence reads: CASSQESVSYEQYF. The CDR3 DNA sequence: TGCGCCAGCAGCCAAGAATCAGTCTCCTACGAGCAGTACTTC.

This clonotype was counted at least ten times. The gene calls are TRBV7-8 and TRBJ2-7; TRBD1 matches at 7 bases. This CDR3 has 16 amino acids. Germline CDR1 and CDR2: SGHVS and FQNEAQ. J lost 3 bases, V lost 1 base, and 9 bases had no gene match. The CDR3 protein is CASSLELGTVYYEQYF. CDR3 DNA: TGTGCCAGCAGCTTAGAATTGGGGACAGTCTACTACGAGCAGTACTTC. Drawing the rest from reference TRBV7-8 and TRBJ2-7, the complete variable domain is GAGVSQSPRYKVAKRGQDVALRCDPISGHVSLFWYQQALGQGPEFLTYFQNEAQLDKSGLPSDRFFAERPEGSVSTLKIQRTQQEDSAVYLCASSLELGTVYYEQYFGPGTRLTVT.

The chain joins TRBV27 to TRBJ2-5; the D call may be TRBD1 or TRBD2 (5 bases each). The V gene lost 3 bases and the J gene lost 4 bases, with 15 bases spanning the gap. In germline, CDR1 is MNHEY, CDR2 SMNVEV (reference sequence). The CDR3 contains 15 residues. The CDR3 DNA reads as TGTGCCAGCAGTTTTGTGGGACGTCTGACAGAGACCCAGTACTTC. Its translation: CASSFVGRLTETQYF.

This clonotype occurred many times. CDR3 in amino acids: CASSPDNLDHEQYF. In nucleotides, the CDR3 is TGTGCCAGCAGCCCTGACAACCTGGACCACGAGCAGTACTTC. V usage is TRBV27 and J usage is TRBJ2-7, with D unclear. Germline V gives CDR1 MNHEY, CDR2 SMNVEV (reference sequence). Deletions cut 6 bases from V and 5 bases from J, with 17 bases between. The CDR3 sequence is 14 residues long.

This clonotype was counted many times. The rearrangement joins TRBV12-3 or TRBV12-4 to TRBJ2-1, with TRBD1 identical over 11 bases. With V trimmed by 7 bases and J by 4 bases, 3 bases remained unmatched. This CDR3 is built from 14 residues. CDR3 amino acids: CASMRDRGYNEQFF. DNA of the CDR3: TGTGCCAGCATGAGGGACAGGGGGTACAATGAGCAGTTCTTC.